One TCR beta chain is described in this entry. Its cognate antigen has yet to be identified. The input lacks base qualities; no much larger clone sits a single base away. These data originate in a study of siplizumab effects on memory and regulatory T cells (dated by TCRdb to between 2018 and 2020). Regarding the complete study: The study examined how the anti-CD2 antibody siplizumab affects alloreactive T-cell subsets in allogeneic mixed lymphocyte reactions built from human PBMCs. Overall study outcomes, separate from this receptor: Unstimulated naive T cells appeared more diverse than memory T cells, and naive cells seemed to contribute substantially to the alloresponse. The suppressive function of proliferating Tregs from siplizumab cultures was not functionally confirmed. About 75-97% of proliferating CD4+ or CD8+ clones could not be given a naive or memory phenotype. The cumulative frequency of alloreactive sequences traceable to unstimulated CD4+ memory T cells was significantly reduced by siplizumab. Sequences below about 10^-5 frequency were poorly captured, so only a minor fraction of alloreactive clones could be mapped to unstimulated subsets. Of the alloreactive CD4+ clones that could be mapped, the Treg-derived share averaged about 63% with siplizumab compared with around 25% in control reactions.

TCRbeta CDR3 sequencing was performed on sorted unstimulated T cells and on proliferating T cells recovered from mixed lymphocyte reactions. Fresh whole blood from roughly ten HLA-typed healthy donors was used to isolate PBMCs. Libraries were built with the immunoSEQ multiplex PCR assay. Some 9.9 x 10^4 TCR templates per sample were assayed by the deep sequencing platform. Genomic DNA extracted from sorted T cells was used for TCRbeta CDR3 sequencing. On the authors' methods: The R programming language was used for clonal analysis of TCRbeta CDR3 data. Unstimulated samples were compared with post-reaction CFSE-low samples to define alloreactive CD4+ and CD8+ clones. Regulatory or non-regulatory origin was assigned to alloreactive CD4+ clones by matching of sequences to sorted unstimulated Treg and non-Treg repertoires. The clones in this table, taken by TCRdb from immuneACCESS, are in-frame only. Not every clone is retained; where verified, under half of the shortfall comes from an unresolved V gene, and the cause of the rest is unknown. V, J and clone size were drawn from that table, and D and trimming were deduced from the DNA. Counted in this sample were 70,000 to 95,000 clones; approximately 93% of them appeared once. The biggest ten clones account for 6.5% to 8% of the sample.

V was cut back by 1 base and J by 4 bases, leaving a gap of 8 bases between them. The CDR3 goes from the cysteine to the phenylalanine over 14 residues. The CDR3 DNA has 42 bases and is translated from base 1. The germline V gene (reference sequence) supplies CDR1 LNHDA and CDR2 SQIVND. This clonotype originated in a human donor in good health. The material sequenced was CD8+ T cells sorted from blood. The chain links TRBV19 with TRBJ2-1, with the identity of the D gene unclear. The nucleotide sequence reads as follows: TGTGCCAGTAGTATAGTAGGGCGATACAATGAGCAGTTCTTC. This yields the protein CASSIVGRYNEQFF.